This is a list of T cell receptor beta chains from one sample in a study of T cells after yellow fever vaccination. Each CDR3 protein is one row after TCRdb ran MiXCR on the 5' RACE reads. Of approximately 330,000 distinct CDR3 sequences listed, around 13% are singletons. This specimen consisted of CD4+ T cells sorted from PBMCs, obtained 15 days after the yellow fever booster vaccination. The receptors originated from a young man who received the YFV17D yellow fever vaccine. CDR3s include the opening cysteine and the closing phenylalanine or tryptophan. The D gene is left open where the match is weak. A row's size may be missing; if present it is once, few, many or a size class.

V	size	D	J	DNA	CDR3
TRBV5-1	many	.	TRBJ2-2	TGCGCCAGCAGCCCCCGGGAATTGAGCACCGGGGAGCTGTTTTTT	CASSPRELSTGELFF
TRBV7-9	.	.	TRBJ2-2	TGTGCCAGCACCGTAGAGATGTCTGGGGCCGGGGAGCTGTTTTTT	CASTVEMSGAGELFF
TRBV5-1	many	.	TRBJ2-1	TGCGCCAGCAGCTTGAGCGCTAGCGCGGACTATTACAATGAGCAGTTCTTC	CASSLSASADYYNEQFF
TRBV18	few	.	TRBJ2-7	TGTGCCAGCTCACCACGGACGGGAGCCACCTACGAGCAGTACTTC	CASSPRTGATYEQYF
TRBV12-3/TRBV12-4	many	.	TRBJ1-5	TGTGCCAGCAGTTTATGGTACAGACATAGCAATCAGCCCCAGCATTTT	CASSLWYRHSNQPQHF
TRBV10-3	.	TRBD1	TRBJ1-1	TGTGCCATCAGTGGGAGGACAGGGATTGAAGCTTTCTTT	CAISGRTGIEAFF
TRBV7-3	.	.	TRBJ2-3	TGTGCCAGCAGCTTACGGCTTGATGTAGGTGCTACGCAGTATTTT	CASSLRLDVGATQYF
TRBV7-9	few	.	TRBJ1-6	TGTGCCAGCAGCTTAGGGGAAGGTTATTCACCCCTCCACTTT	CASSLGEGYSPLHF
TRBV4-3	once	.	TRBJ1-5	TGCGCCAGCAGCCAAGATTTCCCTTTCAAGGGGAACAATCAGCCCCAGCATTTT	CASSQDFPFKGNNQPQHF
TRBV4-2	few	.	TRBJ1-5	TGTGCCAGCAGCCAAAGGGCCGGGGCCGTGGATCAGCCCCAGCATTTT	CASSQRAGAVDQPQHF
TRBV7-2	.	.	TRBJ2-3	TGTGCCAGCAGCTTATTTGTAGATACGCAGTATTTT	CASSLFVDTQYF
TRBV4-2	few	.	TRBJ1-6	TGTGCCAGCAGCCAAGATTTGTGGGGGACACAGATATCACCCCTCCACTTT	CASSQDLWGTQISPLHF
TRBV7-7	.	.	TRBJ1-4	TGTGCCAGCAGCCCGACCGGGACTGCGCAAAAACTGTTTTTT	CASSPTGTAQKLFF
TRBV12-3/TRBV12-4	.	.	TRBJ2-5	TGTGCCAGCAGTCTGCCGGGGCGAACCCAGTACTTC	CASSLPGRTQYF
TRBV7-3	.	.	TRBJ2-1	TGTGCCAGCAGCCCACGCCCCGCAAGTGAGCAGTTCTTC	CASSPRPASEQFF
TRBV21-1	few	.	TRBJ2-3	TGTGCCAGCAGCAAAGCCCCAGCGGAAAACACAGATACGCAGTATTTT	CASSKAPAENTDTQYF
TRBV2	.	TRBD1	TRBJ2-1	TGTGCCAGCAGTGAGGACAGGCCGAGCTACAATGAGCAGTTCTTC	CASSEDRPSYNEQFF
TRBV20-1	few	TRBD1	TRBJ1-2	TGCAGTGTTTGTCGGACAGGGGTTAACTATGGCTACACCTTC	CSVCRTGVNYGYTF
TRBV3-1	.	.	TRBJ2-1	TGTGCCAGCGGTATGACTAGGAATGAGCAGTTCTTC	CASGMTRNEQFF
TRBV5-1	few	TRBD1	TRBJ2-3	TGCGCCAGCAGCCTGACAAGGGGGCCCACAGATACGCAGTATTTT	CASSLTRGPTDTQYF
TRBV7-2	.	TRBD1	TRBJ2-1	TGTGCCAGCAGCTTATGGGACAGGGGTTTAGGGGAGCAGTTCTTC	CASSLWDRGLGEQFF
TRBV7-9	few	.	TRBJ1-1	TGTGCCAGCAGCACCCAGTATAGCTACACTGAAGCTTTCTTT	CASSTQYSYTEAFF
TRBV7-6	.	.	TRBJ2-2	TGTGCCAGCAGCACAACCGGTGGAGGGAGCCTGGGGACCGGGGAGCTGTTTTTT	CASSTTGGGSLGTGELFF
TRBV6-2/TRBV6-3	.	.	TRBJ1-1	TGTGCCAGCAGAGACGGGGGGCGAGCTTTCTTT	CASRDGGRAFF